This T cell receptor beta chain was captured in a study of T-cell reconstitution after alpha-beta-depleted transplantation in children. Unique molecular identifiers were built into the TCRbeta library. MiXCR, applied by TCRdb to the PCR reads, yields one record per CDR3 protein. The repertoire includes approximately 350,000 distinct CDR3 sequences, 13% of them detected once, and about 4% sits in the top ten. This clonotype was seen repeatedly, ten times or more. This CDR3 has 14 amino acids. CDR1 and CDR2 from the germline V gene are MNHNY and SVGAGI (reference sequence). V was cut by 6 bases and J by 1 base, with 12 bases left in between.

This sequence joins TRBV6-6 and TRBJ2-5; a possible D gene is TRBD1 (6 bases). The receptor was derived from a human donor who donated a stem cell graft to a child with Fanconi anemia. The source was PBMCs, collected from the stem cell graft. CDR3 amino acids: CASRRDNTQETQYF. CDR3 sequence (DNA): TGTGCCAGCAGACGGGACAATACCCAAGAGACCCAGTACTTC.